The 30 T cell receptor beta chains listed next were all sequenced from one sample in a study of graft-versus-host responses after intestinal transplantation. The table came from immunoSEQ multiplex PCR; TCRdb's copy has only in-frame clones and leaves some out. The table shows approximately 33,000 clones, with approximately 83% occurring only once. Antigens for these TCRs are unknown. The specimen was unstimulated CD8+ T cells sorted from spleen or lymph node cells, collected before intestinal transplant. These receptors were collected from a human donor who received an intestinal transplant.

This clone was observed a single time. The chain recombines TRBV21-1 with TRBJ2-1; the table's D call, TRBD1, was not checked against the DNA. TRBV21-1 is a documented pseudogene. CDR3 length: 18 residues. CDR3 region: CASSKAVSNIAQGHEQFF. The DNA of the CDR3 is TGTGCCAGCAGCAAAGCCGTATCAAATATAGCCCAGGGGCATGAGCAGTTCTTC.

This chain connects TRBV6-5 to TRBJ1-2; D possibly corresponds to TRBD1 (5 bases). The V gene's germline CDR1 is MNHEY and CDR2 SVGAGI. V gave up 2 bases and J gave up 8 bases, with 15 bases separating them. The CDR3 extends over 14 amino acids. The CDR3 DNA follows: TGTGCCAGCAGTTACGCGGGGGGGGATGGCGGCTACACCTTC. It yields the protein CASSYAGGDGGYTF.

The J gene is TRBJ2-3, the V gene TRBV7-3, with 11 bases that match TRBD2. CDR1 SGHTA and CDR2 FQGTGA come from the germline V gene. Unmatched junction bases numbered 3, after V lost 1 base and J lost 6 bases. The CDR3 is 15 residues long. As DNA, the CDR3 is TGTGCCAGCAGCTTAATAGCGGGGGGGTATGATACGCAGTATTTT. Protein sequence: CASSLIAGGYDTQYF.

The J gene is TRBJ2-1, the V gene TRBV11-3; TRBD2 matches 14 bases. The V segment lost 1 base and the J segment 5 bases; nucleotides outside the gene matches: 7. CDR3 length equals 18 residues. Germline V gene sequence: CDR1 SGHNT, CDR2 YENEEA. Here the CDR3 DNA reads TGTGCCAGCAGCTTAGGACTAGCGGGAGGGGTAAGGGACAATGAGCAGTTCTTC. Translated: CASSLGLAGGVRDNEQFF.

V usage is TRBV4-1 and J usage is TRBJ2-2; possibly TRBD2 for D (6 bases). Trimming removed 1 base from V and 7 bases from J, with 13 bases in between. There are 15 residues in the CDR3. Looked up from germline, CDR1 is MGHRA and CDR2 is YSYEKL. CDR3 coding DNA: TGCGCCAGCAGCCAAGCGTTCCGGGGGAGCGGGGAGCTGTTTTTT. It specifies CASSQAFRGSGELFF.

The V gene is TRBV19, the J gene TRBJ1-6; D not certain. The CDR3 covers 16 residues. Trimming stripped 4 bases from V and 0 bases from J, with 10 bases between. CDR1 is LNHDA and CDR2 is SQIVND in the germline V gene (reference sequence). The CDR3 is CASSNFGSSYNSPLHF. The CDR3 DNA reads TGTGCCAGTAGTAATTTCGGGAGCTCCTATAATTCACCCCTCCACTTT.

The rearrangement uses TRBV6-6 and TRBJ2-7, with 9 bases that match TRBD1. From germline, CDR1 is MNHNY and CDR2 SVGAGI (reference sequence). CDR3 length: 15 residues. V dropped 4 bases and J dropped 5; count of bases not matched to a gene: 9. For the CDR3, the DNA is TGTGCCAGCAGTTGGACAGGGGACGCGTTCAACGAGCAGTACTTC. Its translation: CASSWTGDAFNEQYF.

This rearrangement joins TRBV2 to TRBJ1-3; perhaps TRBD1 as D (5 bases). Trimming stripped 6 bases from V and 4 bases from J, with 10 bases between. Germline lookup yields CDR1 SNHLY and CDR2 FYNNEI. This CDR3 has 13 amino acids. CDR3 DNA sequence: TGTGCCAGCAGGGACATCGGGGGAAACACCATATATTTT. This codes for CASRDIGGNTIYF.

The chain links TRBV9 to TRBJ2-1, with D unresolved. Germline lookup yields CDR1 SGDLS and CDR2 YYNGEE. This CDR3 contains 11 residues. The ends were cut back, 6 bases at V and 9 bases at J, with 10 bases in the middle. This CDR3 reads CASTNAAEQFF. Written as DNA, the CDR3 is TGTGCCAGCACTAACGCGGCTGAGCAGTTCTTC.

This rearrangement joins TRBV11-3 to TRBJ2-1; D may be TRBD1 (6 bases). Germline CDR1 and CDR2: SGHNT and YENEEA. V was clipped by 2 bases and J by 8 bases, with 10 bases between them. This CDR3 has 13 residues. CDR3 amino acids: CASSLRGNDEQFF. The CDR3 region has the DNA TGTGCCAGCAGCTTAAGGGGGAACGATGAGCAGTTCTTC.

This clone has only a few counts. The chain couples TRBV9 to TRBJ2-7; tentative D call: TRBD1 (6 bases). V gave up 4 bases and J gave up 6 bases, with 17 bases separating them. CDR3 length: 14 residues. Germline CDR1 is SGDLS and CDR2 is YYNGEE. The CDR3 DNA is TGTGCCAGCAGCTATCAGGGGCTAGGGGGCGAGCAGTACTTC. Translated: CASSYQGLGGEQYF.

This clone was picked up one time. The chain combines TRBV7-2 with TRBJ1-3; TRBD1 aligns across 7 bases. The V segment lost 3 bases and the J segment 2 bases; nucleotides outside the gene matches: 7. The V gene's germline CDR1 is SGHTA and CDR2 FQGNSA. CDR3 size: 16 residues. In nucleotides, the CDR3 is TGTGCCAGCAGCTTCTGGACAGGCTCAACTGGAAACACCATATATTTT. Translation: CASSFWTGSTGNTIYF.

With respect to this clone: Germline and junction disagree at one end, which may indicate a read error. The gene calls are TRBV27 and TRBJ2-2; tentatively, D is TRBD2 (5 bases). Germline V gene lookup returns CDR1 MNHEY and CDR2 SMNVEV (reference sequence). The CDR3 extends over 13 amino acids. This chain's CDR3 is CVSSSWTAGELFF. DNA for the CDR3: TGTGTCAGCAGTTCCTGGACTGCGGGGGAGCTGTTTTTT.

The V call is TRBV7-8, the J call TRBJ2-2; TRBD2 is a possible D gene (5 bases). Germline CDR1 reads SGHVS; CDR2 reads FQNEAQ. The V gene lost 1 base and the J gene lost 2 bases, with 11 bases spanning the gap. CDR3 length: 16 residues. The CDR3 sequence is CASSLGRLSNTGELFF. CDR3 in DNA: TGTGCCAGCAGCTTAGGGAGGTTGAGTAACACCGGGGAGCTGTTTTTT.

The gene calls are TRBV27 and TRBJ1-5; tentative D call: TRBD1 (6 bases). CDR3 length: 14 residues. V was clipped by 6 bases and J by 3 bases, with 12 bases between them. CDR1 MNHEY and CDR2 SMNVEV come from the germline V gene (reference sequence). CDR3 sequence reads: CASRKGGVNQPQHF. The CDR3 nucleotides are TGTGCCAGCAGAAAAGGGGGAGTCAATCAGCCCCAGCATTTT.

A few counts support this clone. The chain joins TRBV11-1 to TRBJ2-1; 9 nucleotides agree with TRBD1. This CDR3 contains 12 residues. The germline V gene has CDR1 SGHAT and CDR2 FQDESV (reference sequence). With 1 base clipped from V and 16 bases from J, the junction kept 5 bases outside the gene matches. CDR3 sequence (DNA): TGTGCCAGCAGCTTAGAACGGGACAGGGAATTCTTC. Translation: CASSLERDREFF.

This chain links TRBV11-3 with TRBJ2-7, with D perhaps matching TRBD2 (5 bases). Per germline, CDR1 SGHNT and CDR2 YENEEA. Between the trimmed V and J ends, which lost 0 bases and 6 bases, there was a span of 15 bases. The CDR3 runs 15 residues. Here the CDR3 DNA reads TGTGCCAGCAGCTTAGATTATACACCGGGGAGCGAGCAGTACTTC. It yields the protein CASSLDYTPGSEQYF. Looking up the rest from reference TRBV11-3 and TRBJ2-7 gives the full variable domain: EAGVVQSPRYKIIEKKQPVAFWCNPISGHNTLYWYLQNLGQGPELLIRYENEEAVDDSQLPKDRFSAERLKGVDSTLKIQPAELGDSAVYLCASSLDYTPGSEQYFGPGTRLTVT.

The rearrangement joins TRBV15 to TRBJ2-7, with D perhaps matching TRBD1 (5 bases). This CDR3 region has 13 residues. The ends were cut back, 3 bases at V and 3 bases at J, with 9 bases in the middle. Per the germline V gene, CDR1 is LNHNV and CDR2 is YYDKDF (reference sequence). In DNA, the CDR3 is TGTGCCACCAGCAGGGCTCAGGGCTACGAGCAGTACTTC. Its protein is CATSRAQGYEQYF. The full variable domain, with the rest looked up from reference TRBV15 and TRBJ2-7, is DAMVIQNPRYQVTQFGKPVTLSCSQTLNHNVMYWYQQKSSQAPKLLFHYYDKDFNNEADTPDNFQSRRPNTSFCFLDIRSPGLGDTAMYLCATSRAQGYEQYFGPGTRLTVT.

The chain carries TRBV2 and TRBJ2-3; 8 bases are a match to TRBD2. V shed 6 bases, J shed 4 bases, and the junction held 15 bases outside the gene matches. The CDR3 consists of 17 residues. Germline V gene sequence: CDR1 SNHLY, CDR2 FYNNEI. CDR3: CASSGLAGVLSADTQYF. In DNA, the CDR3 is TGTGCCAGCAGCGGGCTAGCGGGCGTCCTTTCTGCAGATACGCAGTATTTT. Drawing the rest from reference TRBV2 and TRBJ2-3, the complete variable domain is EPEVTQTPSHQVTQMGQEVILRCVPISNHLYFYWYRQILGQKVEFLVSFYNNEISEKSEIFDDQFSVERPDGSNFTLKIRSTKLEDSAMYFCASSGLAGVLSADTQYFGPGTRLTVL.

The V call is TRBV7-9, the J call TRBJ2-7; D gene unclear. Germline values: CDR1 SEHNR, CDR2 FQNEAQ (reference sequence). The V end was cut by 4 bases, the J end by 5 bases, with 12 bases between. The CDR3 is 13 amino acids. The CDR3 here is CASSSGFSHEQYF. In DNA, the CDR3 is TGTGCCAGCAGCTCAGGCTTCTCTCACGAGCAGTACTTC.

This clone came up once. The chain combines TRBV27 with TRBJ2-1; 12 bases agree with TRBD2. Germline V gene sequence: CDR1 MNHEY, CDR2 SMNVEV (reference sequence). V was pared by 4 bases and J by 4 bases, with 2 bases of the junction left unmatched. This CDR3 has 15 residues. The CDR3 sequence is CASSWGLAGYNEQFF. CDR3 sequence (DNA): TGTGCCAGCAGTTGGGGACTAGCGGGTTACAATGAGCAGTTCTTC.

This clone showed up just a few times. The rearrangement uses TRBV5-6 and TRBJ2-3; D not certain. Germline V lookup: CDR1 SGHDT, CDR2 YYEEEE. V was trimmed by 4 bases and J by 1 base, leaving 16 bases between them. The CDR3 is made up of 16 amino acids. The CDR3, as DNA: TGTGCCAGCAGCACTGGTGCGGATGTGGGCACAGATACGCAGTATTTT. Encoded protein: CASSTGADVGTDTQYF.

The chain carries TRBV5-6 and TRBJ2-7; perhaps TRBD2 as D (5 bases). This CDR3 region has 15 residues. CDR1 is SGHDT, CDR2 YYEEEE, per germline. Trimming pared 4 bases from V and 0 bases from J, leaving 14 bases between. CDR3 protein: CASSQERILSYEQYF. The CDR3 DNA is TGTGCCAGCAGCCAAGAGCGGATCCTCTCCTACGAGCAGTACTTC.

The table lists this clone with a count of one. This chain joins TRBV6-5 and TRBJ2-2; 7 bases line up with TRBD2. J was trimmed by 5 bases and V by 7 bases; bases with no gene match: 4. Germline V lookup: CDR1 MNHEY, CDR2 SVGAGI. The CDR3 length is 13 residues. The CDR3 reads CASTSGGTGELFF. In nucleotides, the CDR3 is TGTGCCAGCACCTCCGGGGGGACCGGGGAGCTGTTTTTT.

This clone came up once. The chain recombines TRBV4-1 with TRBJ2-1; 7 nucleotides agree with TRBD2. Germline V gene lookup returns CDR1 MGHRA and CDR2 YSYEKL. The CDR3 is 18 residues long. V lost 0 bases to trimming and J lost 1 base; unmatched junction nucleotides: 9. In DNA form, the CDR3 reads TGCGCCAGCAGCCAAGATGCCCGTGGCGGGAGATCCTACAATGAGCAGTTCTTC. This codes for CASSQDARGGRSYNEQFF.

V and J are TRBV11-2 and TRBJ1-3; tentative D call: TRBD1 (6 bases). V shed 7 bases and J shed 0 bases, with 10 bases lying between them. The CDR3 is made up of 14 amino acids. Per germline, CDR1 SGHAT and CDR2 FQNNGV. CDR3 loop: CASKGTHSGNTIYF. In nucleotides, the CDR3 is TGTGCCAGCAAAGGGACACACTCTGGAAACACCATATATTTT.

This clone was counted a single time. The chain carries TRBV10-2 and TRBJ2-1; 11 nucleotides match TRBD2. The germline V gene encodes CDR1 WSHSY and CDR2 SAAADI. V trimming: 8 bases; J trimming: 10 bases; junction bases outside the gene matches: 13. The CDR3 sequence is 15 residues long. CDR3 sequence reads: CASRLAGSPGVEQFF. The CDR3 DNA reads TGCGCCAGCCGACTAGCGGGGTCCCCGGGGGTGGAGCAGTTCTTC.

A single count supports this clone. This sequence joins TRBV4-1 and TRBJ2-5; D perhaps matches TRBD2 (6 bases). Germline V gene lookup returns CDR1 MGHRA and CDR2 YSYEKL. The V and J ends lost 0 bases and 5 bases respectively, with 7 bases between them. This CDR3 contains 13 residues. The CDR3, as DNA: TGCGCCAGCAGCCAAGAGGGGGGTGAGACCCAGTACTTC. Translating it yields CASSQEGGETQYF.

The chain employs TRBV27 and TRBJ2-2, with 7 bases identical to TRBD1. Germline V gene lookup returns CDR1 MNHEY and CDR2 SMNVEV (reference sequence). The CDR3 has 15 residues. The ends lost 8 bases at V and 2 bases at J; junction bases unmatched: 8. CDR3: CASCPGTVNTGELFF. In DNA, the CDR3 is TGTGCCAGCTGTCCCGGGACAGTTAACACCGGGGAGCTGTTTTTT.

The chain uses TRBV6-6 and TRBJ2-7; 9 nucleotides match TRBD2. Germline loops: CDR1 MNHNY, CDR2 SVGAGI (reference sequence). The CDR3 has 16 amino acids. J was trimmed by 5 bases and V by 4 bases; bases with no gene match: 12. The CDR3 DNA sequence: TGTGCCAGCAGTTCCCAAGAGGGACTAGCCAGCCACGAGCAGTACTTC. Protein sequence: CASSSQEGLASHEQYF.